These 15 T cell receptor beta chains came from one sample sequenced in a study of T cells after yellow fever vaccination. TCRdb re-analysed the 5' RACE reads in MiXCR, keeping a single row per CDR3 protein. The sample contains some 350,000 distinct CDR3 sequences, 4% of which appear only once. Sequenced here: PBMCs, sampled 5 days after the yellow fever booster vaccination. These TCRs come from a man aged 18 to 35 who received the YFV17D yellow fever vaccine.

The chain uses TRBV30 and TRBJ2-7, with 11 nucleotides matching TRBD1. Losses at the gene ends were 4 bases for V and 5 bases for J; bases not matched to a gene: 7. Germline lookup yields CDR1 GTSNPN and CDR2 SVGIG (reference sequence). The length of the CDR3 is 14 residues. The CDR3 spells CAWTPGTGGNEQYF. In DNA form, the CDR3 reads TGTGCCTGGACTCCCGGGACAGGGGGGAACGAGCAGTACTTC.

With respect to this clonotype: Germline is not matched at one junction end, which may reflect a read error. J is TRBJ2-1 and V is TRBV7-7; 12 positions match TRBD2. From germline, CDR1 is SSHAT and CDR2 FNYEAQ (reference sequence). The CDR3 spans 17 residues. CDR3 in DNA: TGTGCTAGCAGCCCTCTGACCGGGACTAGCGGGTACAATGAGCAGTTCTTC. This sequence encodes CASSPLTGTSGYNEQFF.

There are a few counts of this clonotype. The chain is built from TRBV23-1 and TRBJ2-1, with D perhaps TRBD1 (5 bases). TRBV23-1 is an open reading frame whose function is uncertain. The CDR3 loop spans 14 amino acids. V lost 8 bases and J 6 bases, leaving 17 bases between the germline ends. Written as DNA, the CDR3 is TGCGCCAGCGCTCAACCGTGGGGCCCCAATGAGCAGTTCTTC. This gives the protein CASAQPWGPNEQFF.

This clonotype was observed at least ten times. This chain links TRBV7-2 with TRBJ1-1; D is unclear. Germline CDR1 reads SGHTA; CDR2 reads FQGNSA. V was clipped by 5 bases and J by 0 bases, with 4 bases between them. The CDR3 is 12 amino acids. CDR3 residues: CASSKMNTEAFF. The CDR3 nucleotides are TGTGCCAGCAGCAAGATGAACACTGAAGCTTTCTTT.

This clonotype was observed a few times. The rearrangement joins TRBV30 to TRBJ2-3, with D unclear. Germline V lookup: CDR1 GTSNPN, CDR2 SVGIG (reference sequence). V was cut by 1 base and J by 6 bases, with 8 bases left in between. This CDR3 spans 12 amino acids. CDR3 residues: CAWSGVGDTQYF. The CDR3 DNA reads TGTGCCTGGAGTGGAGTCGGTGATACGCAGTATTTT.

This clonotype appeared a few times. The genes are TRBV9 and TRBJ1-2; 7 nucleotides align to TRBD1. In germline, CDR1 is SGDLS, CDR2 YYNGEE. This CDR3 is 16 amino acids long. V trimming: 4 bases; J trimming: 1 base; junction bases outside the gene matches: 10. CDR3 residues: CASSLTGARVNYGYTF. The CDR3 DNA follows: TGTGCCAGCAGCCTTACAGGGGCTCGGGTTAACTATGGCTACACCTTC.

This clonotype came up many times. The rearrangement joins TRBV29-1 to TRBJ2-3; no firm D call. This CDR3 region has 13 residues. Trimming removed 6 bases at V and 3 bases at J, with 13 bases between. Looked up from germline, CDR1 is SQVTM and CDR2 is ANQGSEA. CDR3 amino acids: CSVKSRATDTQYF. The CDR3 DNA is TGCAGCGTGAAAAGTCGGGCAACAGATACGCAGTATTTT.

This clonotype came up a few times. The genes are TRBV12-3 or TRBV12-4 and TRBJ1-5, with D possibly matching TRBD1 (5 bases). V was pared by 3 bases and J by 5 bases, with 14 bases between. CDR3 length: 15 amino acids. CDR3 nucleotide sequence: TGTGCCAGCAGTTTGCGCCCCTGGGGGGATCAGCCCCAGCATTTT. Amino acids: CASSLRPWGDQPQHF.

A few counts support this clonotype. The rearrangement links TRBV5-8 to TRBJ1-1; no definite D call. The length of the CDR3 is 14 residues. The V gene lost 7 bases and the J gene lost 1 base, with 14 bases spanning the gap. Germline V gene sequence: CDR1 SGHTS, CDR2 YDEGEE. The CDR3 spells CASRSGGRNTEAFF. The CDR3 DNA sequence: TGTGCCAGCCGATCGGGCGGGAGGAACACTGAAGCTTTCTTT.

The V gene is TRBV5-4, the J gene TRBJ2-7; 11 positions agree with TRBD1. Germline V gene data show CDR1 as SGHNT and CDR2 as YYREEE (reference sequence). The CDR3 sequence is 16 residues long. V was clipped by 4 bases and J by 5 bases; unmatched bases: 11. CDR3 sequence reads: CASSQSGTGGVHEQYF. CDR3 coding DNA: TGTGCCAGCAGCCAATCCGGGACAGGGGGAGTCCACGAGCAGTACTTC.

This chain joins TRBV6-6 and TRBJ2-7, with unresolved D. Per germline, CDR1 MNHNY and CDR2 SVGAGI (reference sequence). The CDR3 runs to 11 residues. The V end was cut by 6 bases, the J end by 6 bases, with 9 bases between. The CDR3 loop reads CASRQPSEQYF. In DNA form, the CDR3 reads TGTGCCAGCAGACAGCCGAGCGAGCAGTACTTC.

Many counts were recorded for this clonotype. The V call is TRBV5-1, the J call TRBJ2-3, with 12 bases aligning to TRBD2. The trim removed 4 bases at V and 4 bases at J, leaving 4 bases unmatched. The CDR3 consists of 15 residues. Germline values: CDR1 SGHRS, CDR2 YFSETQ. DNA of the CDR3: TGCGCCAGCAGCAGGACTAGCGGGGTATCAGATACGCAGTATTTT. It yields the protein CASSRTSGVSDTQYF.

The chain uses TRBV19 and TRBJ2-3; D is undetermined. The CDR3 length is 15 residues. V lost 4 bases, J lost 5 bases, and 16 bases lay in between. Per germline, CDR1 LNHDA and CDR2 SQIVND (reference sequence). Written as DNA, the CDR3 is TGTGCCAGTAGTAACGGTATGTCTACCGGAGATACGCAGTATTTT. It codes for CASSNGMSTGDTQYF.

DNA for the CDR3: TGTGCCAGCAGTGCTCACTGGTCGTCTGTGCCAGATACGCAGTATTTT. It codes for CASSAHWSSVPDTQYF. This chain links TRBV28 with TRBJ2-3; no reliable D call. Per germline, CDR1 MDHEN and CDR2 SYDVKM. Trimming left V 5 bases short and J 4 bases short, with 19 bases between. CDR3 length: 16 amino acids.

The rearrangement links TRBV9 to TRBJ2-7, with 9 bases that match TRBD2. This CDR3 region has 16 residues. Germline CDR1 and CDR2: SGDLS and YYNGEE. The V gene end was trimmed by 0 bases and the J gene end by 1 base; junction bases not matched to a gene: 5. The CDR3 is CASSVGAGGRSYEQYF. The CDR3 DNA reads TGTGCCAGCAGCGTAGGGGCGGGGGGGCGATCCTACGAGCAGTACTTC.